This TCR beta chain was sequenced during a study of long-term antiretroviral therapy in people with HIV. General study findings and limits: From about 2004 to 2018, blood was obtained, possibly while participants received older ART regimens.

The germline CDR1 and CDR2 sequences are LNHDA and SQIVND (reference sequence). The V and J ends lost 1 base and 4 bases respectively, with 13 bases between them. This CDR3 comprises 16 residues. Specimens retained about 0.9-11 million cryopreserved PBMC preceding DNA extraction. The run of the v3.0 immunoSEQ assay was at survey level. Sequenced by immunoSEQ multiplex PCR; TCRdb stores in-frame clones only, minus some. The sample has tens of thousands of clones, around 85% seen once. Only a few counts were recorded for this clone. The target antigen is unknown. This TCR was sampled from a man between 35 and 55 years old with HIV. The chain joins TRBV19 to TRBJ2-2; tentatively, D is TRBD2 (6 bases). The input for sequencing was unsorted PBMCs, taken 3 years after starting antiretroviral therapy. CDR3 coding DNA: TGTGCCAGTAGTATAGTGGGACTTGGGAGCACCGGGGAGCTGTTTTTT. Translated, it gives CASSIVGLGSTGELFF.